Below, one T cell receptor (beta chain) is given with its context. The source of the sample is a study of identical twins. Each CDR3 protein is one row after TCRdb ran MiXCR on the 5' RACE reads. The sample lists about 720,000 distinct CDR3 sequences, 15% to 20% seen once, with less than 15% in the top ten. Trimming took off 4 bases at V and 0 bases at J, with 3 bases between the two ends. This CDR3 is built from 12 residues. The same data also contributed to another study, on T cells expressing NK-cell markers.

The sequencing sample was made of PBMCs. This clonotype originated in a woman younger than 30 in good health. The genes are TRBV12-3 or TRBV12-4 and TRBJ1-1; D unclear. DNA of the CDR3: TGTGCCAGCAGTTATGTGAACACTGAAGCTTTCTTT. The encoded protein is CASSYVNTEAFF.